A selection of T cell receptor beta chains follows, all from one sample in a study of response to subunit inactivated influenza vaccine. TCRdb processed the RT-PCR reads anew with MiXCR; each CDR3 protein has one entry. The sample shows just under 550,000 distinct CDR3 sequences, approximately 22% of them seen only once. These data were also filed under a second study, of T cells expressing NK-cell markers.

Sequences were derived from CD4+ T cells sorted from PBMCs, sampled less than 13 days after vaccination. These receptors were taken from a man aged 50-60 years who received an inactivated influenza vaccine. CDR3s include the opening cysteine and the closing phenylalanine or tryptophan.

v_call: TRBV6-6; j_call: TRBJ2-3; cdr3_length: 13; cdr3_aa: CASSYGVTDTQYF
v_call: TRBV29-1; j_call: TRBJ2-7; cdr3_length: 11; cdr3_aa: CSVESGWEQYF
v_call: TRBV15; j_call: TRBJ2-5; cdr3_length: 13; cdr3_aa: CATRYYQGETQYF
v_call: TRBV6-2/TRBV6-3; j_call: TRBJ1-1; cdr3_length: 15; cdr3_aa: CASSTPLSPNTEAFF
v_call: TRBV15; j_call: TRBJ1-4; cdr3_length: 15; cdr3_aa: CATSRLAESNEKLFF
v_call: TRBV10-3; j_call: TRBJ1-1; cdr3_length: 15; cdr3_aa: CAISPHGGRNTEAFF
v_call: TRBV24-1; j_call: TRBJ2-3; cdr3_length: 15; cdr3_aa: CATSVPMGALDTQYF
v_call: TRBV7-2; j_call: TRBJ1-6; cdr3_length: 14; cdr3_aa: CASGLMGQGSPLHF
v_call: TRBV12-3/TRBV12-4; j_call: TRBJ2-2; cdr3_length: 12; cdr3_aa: CATLGDTGELFF
v_call: TRBV5-1; j_call: TRBJ1-5; cdr3_length: 13; cdr3_aa: CASSLEGGAAQHF
v_call: TRBV7-3; j_call: TRBJ2-3; cdr3_length: 19; cdr3_aa: CASSPLGGSGKGGTDTQYF
v_call: TRBV5-6; j_call: TRBJ1-6; cdr3_length: 13; cdr3_aa: CASSLGENSPLHF
v_call: TRBV6-1; j_call: TRBJ1-1; cdr3_length: 13; cdr3_aa: CASRDPFADGAFF
v_call: TRBV5-4; j_call: TRBJ1-2; cdr3_length: 14; cdr3_aa: CASSLGRVGDGYTF
v_call: TRBV18; j_call: TRBJ1-5; cdr3_length: 16; cdr3_aa: CASSPVQGNSNQPQHF
v_call: TRBV29-1; j_call: TRBJ1-3; cdr3_length: 14; cdr3_aa: CSVWTQYSGNTIYF
v_call: TRBV5-1; j_call: TRBJ2-1; cdr3_length: 15; cdr3_aa: CASSLSWTSYNEQFF
v_call: TRBV6-5; j_call: TRBJ1-3; cdr3_length: 15; cdr3_aa: CASSYGGGSGNTIYF
v_call: TRBV6-1; j_call: TRBJ1-6; cdr3_length: 13; cdr3_aa: CASASTYNSPLHF
v_call: TRBV28; j_call: TRBJ2-7; cdr3_length: 12; cdr3_aa: CASRRQTYEQYF
v_call: TRBV9; j_call: TRBJ2-3; cdr3_length: 16; cdr3_aa: CASSVGAGGWPDTQYF
v_call: TRBV7-3; j_call: TRBJ2-4; cdr3_length: 15; cdr3_aa: CASSRGGEAKNIQYF
v_call: TRBV6-5; j_call: TRBJ1-5; cdr3_length: 14; cdr3_aa: CASSYRNSNQPQHF
v_call: TRBV7-9; j_call: TRBJ2-5; cdr3_length: 14; cdr3_aa: CASSHGLAQETQYF
v_call: TRBV5-1; j_call: TRBJ1-1; cdr3_length: 14; cdr3_aa: CANSFSQGGAEAFF
v_call: TRBV6-2/TRBV6-3; j_call: TRBJ2-5; cdr3_length: 14; cdr3_aa: CASSSGSVQETQYF
v_call: TRBV2; j_call: TRBJ2-3; cdr3_length: 15; cdr3_aa: CASRERTGGVDTQYF
v_call: TRBV7-2; j_call: TRBJ2-1; cdr3_length: 15; cdr3_aa: CASSLPGLAMDEQFF
v_call: TRBV4-3; j_call: TRBJ1-2; cdr3_length: 16; cdr3_aa: CASSQIDRGGGYGYTF
v_call: TRBV18; j_call: TRBJ2-3; cdr3_length: 16; cdr3_aa: CASSPQRTSGTDTQYF
v_call: TRBV7-9; j_call: TRBJ1-4; cdr3_length: 14; cdr3_aa: CASKPETITEKLFF
v_call: TRBV4-2; j_call: TRBJ2-3; cdr3_length: 17; cdr3_aa: CASSQDWGTGISDTQYF
v_call: TRBV5-8; j_call: TRBJ2-3; cdr3_length: 14; cdr3_aa: CASSFGQGTDTQYF
v_call: TRBV5-1; j_call: TRBJ1-1; cdr3_length: 13; cdr3_aa: CASSFDPSGEAFF
v_call: TRBV12-3/TRBV12-4; j_call: TRBJ2-3; cdr3_length: 14; cdr3_aa: CASSLRQEGDTQYF
v_call: TRBV10-3; j_call: TRBJ2-1; cdr3_length: 16; cdr3_aa: CAIRASTGGDYNEQFF
v_call: TRBV7-9; j_call: TRBJ2-1; cdr3_length: 12; cdr3_aa: CAGQTNPNEQFF
v_call: TRBV4-1; j_call: TRBJ1-1; cdr3_length: 16; cdr3_aa: CASIQDIARVNTEAFF
v_call: TRBV29-1; j_call: TRBJ2-7; cdr3_length: 11; cdr3_aa: CSVQGTYEQYF
v_call: TRBV6-5; j_call: TRBJ2-2; cdr3_length: 15; cdr3_aa: CASSYRASGTGELFF
v_call: TRBV20-1; j_call: TRBJ2-5; cdr3_length: 14; cdr3_aa: CSARSMAGQETQYF
v_call: TRBV27; j_call: TRBJ1-2; cdr3_length: 14; cdr3_aa: CASSRAGILNGYTF
v_call: TRBV7-2; j_call: TRBJ1-5; cdr3_length: 15; cdr3_aa: CASSFTDYSNQPQHF
v_call: TRBV4-2; j_call: TRBJ2-7; cdr3_length: 14; cdr3_aa: CASSQYFGAYEQYF
v_call: TRBV11-2; j_call: TRBJ1-6; cdr3_length: 18; cdr3_aa: CASSLEKSGSRYNSPLHF
v_call: TRBV20-1; j_call: TRBJ1-5; cdr3_length: 13; cdr3_aa: CSADPGVDQPQHF
v_call: TRBV27; j_call: TRBJ2-7; cdr3_length: 19; cdr3_aa: CASSPSGTSGGEKYYEQYF
v_call: TRBV2; j_call: TRBJ1-6; cdr3_length: 14; cdr3_aa: CASSDARRNSPLHF
v_call: TRBV7-9; j_call: TRBJ2-1; cdr3_length: 16; cdr3_aa: CASSSPGLAGVNEQFF
v_call: TRBV2; j_call: TRBJ2-1; cdr3_length: 15; cdr3_aa: CASSEADQAYNEQFF
v_call: TRBV5-1; j_call: TRBJ2-1; cdr3_length: 14; cdr3_aa: CASSVQGAEDEQFF
v_call: TRBV4-3; j_call: TRBJ2-7; cdr3_length: 13; cdr3_aa: CASSQGQGGVQYF
v_call: TRBV3-1; j_call: TRBJ2-2; cdr3_length: 14; cdr3_aa: CASSQRDRAGELFF
v_call: TRBV4-3; j_call: TRBJ1-5; cdr3_length: 16; cdr3_aa: CASSQEWGIGNQPQHF
v_call: TRBV20-1; j_call: TRBJ1-2; cdr3_length: 14; cdr3_aa: CSARGAPNHYGYTF
v_call: TRBV7-9; j_call: TRBJ2-3; cdr3_length: 13; cdr3_aa: CASSPTGGDTQYF
v_call: TRBV2; j_call: TRBJ2-7; cdr3_length: 15; cdr3_aa: CASSDRGLVNDEQYF
v_call: TRBV3-1; j_call: TRBJ2-7; cdr3_length: 15; cdr3_aa: CASTKGLDGPYEQYF
v_call: TRBV10-3; j_call: TRBJ2-7; cdr3_length: 16; cdr3_aa: CAISESPGLSSYEQYF